The clone carrying this TCR beta chain occurred a few times. This sample was taken from a study of blood T cell repertoires in COVID-19. Turning to the study itself: The cDNA or gDNA used as material had been derived from T cells, B-cell-depleted T cells, or PBMCs.

The V end lost 9 bases, the J end lost 1 base, and 13 bases lay between the germline ends. The CDR3 contains 13 residues. From germline, CDR1 is SGHNT and CDR2 YYREEE (reference sequence). Original analysis: Amplifying reference gene primers gave estimates of nucleated cell counts. The protocol was immunoSEQ multiplex PCR, while the TCRdb copy is restricted to in-frame clones and leaves out a portion. The DNA gave D and trimming, while V, J and clone size come from that table. The data hold 200,000 to 300,000 clones, with about 80% observed a single time. This receptor was obtained from a woman at least 80 years old with acute or convalescent COVID-19. The V and J genes are TRBV5-4 and TRBJ1-1; TRBD1 is a possible D gene (5 bases). Input material: peripheral blood. The CDR3 DNA reads TGTGCCATAAGACGGGGGGAGAACACTGAAGCTTTCTTT. Protein: CAIRRGENTEAFF.